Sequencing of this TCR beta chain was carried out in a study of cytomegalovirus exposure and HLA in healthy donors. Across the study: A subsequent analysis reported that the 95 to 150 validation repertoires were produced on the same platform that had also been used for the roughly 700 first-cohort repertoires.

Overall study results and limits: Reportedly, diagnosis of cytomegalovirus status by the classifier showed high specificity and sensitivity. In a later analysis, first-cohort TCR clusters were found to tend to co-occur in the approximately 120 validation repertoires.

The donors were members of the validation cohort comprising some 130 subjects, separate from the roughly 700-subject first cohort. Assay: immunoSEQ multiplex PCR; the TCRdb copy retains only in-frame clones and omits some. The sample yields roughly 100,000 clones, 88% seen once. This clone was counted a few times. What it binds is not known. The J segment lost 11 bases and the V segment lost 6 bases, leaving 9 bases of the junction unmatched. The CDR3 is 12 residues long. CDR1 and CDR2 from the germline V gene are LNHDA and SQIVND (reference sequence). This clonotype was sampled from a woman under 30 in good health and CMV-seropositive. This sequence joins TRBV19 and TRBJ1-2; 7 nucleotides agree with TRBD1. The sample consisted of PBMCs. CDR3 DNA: TGTGCCAGTAGCGGTGAACACAGGGGATACACCTTC. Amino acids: CASSGEHRGYTF.